The clone carrying this TCR beta chain was detected only a few times. From the RT-PCR reads, TCRdb called clonotypes with MiXCR, one entry per CDR3 protein. The sample carries about 680,000 distinct CDR3 sequences, 13% to 15% recorded once. Trimming pared 0 bases from V and 6 bases from J, leaving 3 bases between. CDR3 length: 13 residues. Germline V CDR1 and CDR2: SGHTA, FQGNSA. The chain uses TRBV7-2 and TRBJ1-6; no reliable D call. The sample taken for sequencing was memory CD4+ T cells from blood. This clonotype originated in a female donor in good health, serving as a healthy control. The CDR3 DNA reads as TGTGCCAGCAGCTTAGCCCGTAATTCACCCCTCCACTTT. Its protein is CASSLARNSPLHF.